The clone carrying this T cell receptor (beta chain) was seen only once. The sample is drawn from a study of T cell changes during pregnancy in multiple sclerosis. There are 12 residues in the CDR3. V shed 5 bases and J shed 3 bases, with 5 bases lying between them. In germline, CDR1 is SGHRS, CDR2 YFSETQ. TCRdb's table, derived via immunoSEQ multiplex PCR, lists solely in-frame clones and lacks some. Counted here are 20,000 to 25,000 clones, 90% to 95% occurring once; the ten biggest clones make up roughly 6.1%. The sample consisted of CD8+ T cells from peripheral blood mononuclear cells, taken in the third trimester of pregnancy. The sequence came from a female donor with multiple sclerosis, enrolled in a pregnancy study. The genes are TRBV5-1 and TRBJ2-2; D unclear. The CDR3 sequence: CASSSDTGELFF. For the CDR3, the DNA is TGCGCCAGCAGTTCGGACACCGGGGAGCTGTTTTTT.